One and the same sample provided the 29 T cell receptor beta chains below, sequenced in a study of cytomegalovirus exposure and HLA in healthy donors. The PCR made use of 60 Vbeta and 13 Jbeta primers. The assay was immunoSEQ multiplex PCR, and TCRdb's table has in-frame clones only and misses some. Of around 120,000 clones listed, around 62% are singletons. The sample consisted of PBMCs. The receptors derive from a woman in her thirties or forties in good health and CMV-seropositive.

This clone was seen only once. The V and J genes are TRBV2 and TRBJ2-5; 12 bases match TRBD2. Germline CDR1 is SNHLY and CDR2 is FYNNEI. This CDR3 is built from 14 residues. V trimming: 8 bases; J trimming: 5 bases; junction bases outside the gene matches: 6. CDR3 bases: TGTGCCAGCGGCCGACTAGCGGGAGTGGAGACCCAGTACTTC. Its protein product is CASGRLAGVETQYF.

The count of this clone is one. V gene TRBV11-2 combines with J gene TRBJ1-4, with TRBD1 identical over 8 bases. In germline, CDR1 is SGHAT, CDR2 FQNNGV. The length of the CDR3 is 16 residues. V shed 5 bases, J shed 5 bases, and the junction held 10 bases outside the gene matches. CDR3 protein: CASSQRTGKKNEKLFF. In nucleotides, the CDR3 is TGTGCCAGCAGCCAGAGGACAGGGAAGAAGAATGAAAAACTGTTTTTT.

The chain's CDR3 is CSVSDRSSYEQYF. CDR3 nucleotide sequence: TGCAGCGTATCAGACAGGAGCTCCTACGAGCAGTACTTC. V and J are TRBV29-1 and TRBJ2-5, with D perhaps matching TRBD1 (6 bases). TRBJ2-7 explains the end of the DNA better; the J call may be wrong. The CDR3 is 13 residues long. Germline-derived CDR1 and CDR2 are SQVTM and ANQGSEA.

This sequence joins TRBV6-5 and TRBJ1-3; the match to TRBD1 covers 7 bases. CDR1 is MNHEY, CDR2 SVGAGI, per germline. CDR3 length: 14 residues. Trimming at V came to 10 bases and at J to 4 bases, leaving 10 bases not matched to a gene. This CDR3 is CATQQGFGGNTIYF. The CDR3 nucleotides read TGTGCCACTCAACAGGGGTTCGGCGGAAACACCATATATTTT.

The V gene is TRBV5-1, the J gene TRBJ2-7, with 10 bases fitting TRBD2. The J segment lost 6 bases and the V segment lost 0 bases, leaving 0 bases of the junction unmatched. This CDR3 has 13 residues. From germline, CDR1 is SGHRS and CDR2 YFSETQ. In DNA, the CDR3 is TGCGCCAGCAGCTTGGGACTAGCGGGCGAGCAGTACTTC. It codes for CASSLGLAGEQYF.

This chain uses TRBV19 with TRBJ1-2, with D tentatively TRBD1 (5 bases). Trimming cost V 4 bases and J 3 bases, with 18 bases left between them. The CDR3 extends over 16 amino acids. CDR1 and CDR2 from the germline V gene are LNHDA and SQIVND (reference sequence). CDR3 bases: TGTGCCAGTAGTACCGAAGGGTGGGGGGACGACTATGGCTACACCTTC. It yields the protein CASSTEGWGDDYGYTF.

This clone came up once. The chain joins TRBV10-3 to TRBJ2-1; 11 positions match TRBD2. The trim removed 7 bases at V and 10 bases at J, leaving 9 bases unmatched. The CDR3 has 14 residues. The V gene's germline CDR1 is ENHRY and CDR2 SYGVKD. This chain's CDR3 is CAIMSGTSGQEQFF. The CDR3, as DNA: TGTGCCATCATGTCCGGGACTAGCGGACAAGAGCAGTTCTTC.

The chain uses TRBV5-6 and TRBJ2-2; perhaps TRBD2 as D (6 bases). V was clipped by 4 bases and J by 2 bases, with 12 bases between them. This CDR3 contains 15 residues. CDR1 is SGHDT, CDR2 YYEEEE, per germline. The CDR3: CASSRLGLNTGELFF. The CDR3 DNA follows: TGTGCCAGCAGCCGGCTGGGACTCAACACCGGGGAGCTGTTTTTT.

This rearrangement joins TRBV5-8 to TRBJ1-3; the match to TRBD1 covers 9 bases. CDR1 SGHTS and CDR2 YDEGEE come from the germline V gene. There are 16 residues in the CDR3. V shed 3 bases, J shed 1 base, and the junction held 5 bases outside the gene matches. CDR3 DNA: TGTGCCAGCAGCTGGGGACAGGGTCGGTCTGGAAACACCATATATTTT. Translated, it gives CASSWGQGRSGNTIYF. The complete variable domain, with remaining parts taken from reference TRBV5-8 and TRBJ1-3, reads EAGVTQSPTHLIKTRGQQATLRCSPISGHTSVYWYQQALGLGLQFLLWYDEGEERNRGNFPPRFSGRQFPNYSSELNVNALELEDSALYLCASSWGQGRSGNTIYFGEGSWLTVV.

The genes are TRBV10-3 and TRBJ2-5; maybe TRBD1 (6 bases). The CDR3 has 13 residues. The germline V gene has CDR1 ENHRY and CDR2 SYGVKD. V dropped 6 bases and J dropped 5 bases, with 13 bases sitting between them. The CDR3 here is CAIRDSPRETQYF. The DNA for the CDR3 is TGTGCCATCAGGGACAGCCCGAGGGAGACCCAGTACTTC.

This clone was picked up a small number of times. The chain links TRBV4-3 to TRBJ2-5; 7 nucleotides match TRBD1. J lost 5 bases, V lost 6 bases, and 9 bases had no gene match. The CDR3 spans 14 residues. Germline assignment: CDR1 LGHNA and CDR2 YSLEER. For the CDR3, the DNA is TGCGCCAGCAGACCGACAGGGTTATCGGAGACCCAGTACTTC. This encodes CASRPTGLSETQYF.

This clone was detected a few times. The chain links TRBV5-1 to TRBJ1-4; tentatively, D is TRBD1 (5 bases). Trimming pared 4 bases from V and 3 bases from J, leaving 10 bases between. The CDR3 loop spans 14 amino acids. The germline V gene has CDR1 SGHRS and CDR2 YFSETQ. The CDR3 nucleotides read TGCGCCAGCAGCCGACGGGGGGCTAATGAAAAACTGTTTTTT. Residues: CASSRRGANEKLFF.

Here the CDR3 reads CASTRRGWGDGYTF. The CDR3 DNA reads TGTGCCAGCACACGTCGGGGTTGGGGGGACGGCTACACCTTC. V and J are TRBV11-2 and TRBJ1-2, with TRBD1 as a possible D gene (5 bases). The germline V gene encodes CDR1 SGHAT and CDR2 FQNNGV. Trimming took 7 bases from V and 8 from J, leaving 20 bases between them. The CDR3 sequence is 14 residues long.

This chain links TRBV20-1 with TRBJ2-7; D unresolved. CDR3 length equals 11 residues. Trimming cost V 3 bases and J 3 bases, with 6 bases left between them. CDR1 and CDR2 (germline): DFQATT, SNEGSKA (reference sequence). The CDR3 bases are TGCAGTGCTAGCCTCCTCTACGAGCAGTACTTC. It is translated as CSASLLYEQYF.

The chain couples TRBV19 to TRBJ2-7; 7 nucleotides agree with TRBD1. The germline V gene has CDR1 LNHDA and CDR2 SQIVND (reference sequence). The CDR3 runs 15 residues. Unmatched junction bases numbered 11, after V lost 5 bases and J lost 4 bases. The CDR3 DNA reads TGTGCCAGTAGTCACGCACCCGACAGGGTTTACGAGCAGTACTTC. Its protein is CASSHAPDRVYEQYF. Full variable domain (remainder filled in from reference TRBV19 and TRBJ2-7): DGGITQSPKYLFRKEGQNVTLSCEQNLNHDAMYWYRQDPGQGLRLIYYSQIVNDFQKGDIAEGYSVSREKKESFPLTVTSAQKNPTAFYLCASSHAPDRVYEQYFGPGTRLTVT.

This clone was seen more than once but under ten times. The chain has TRBV6-5 and TRBJ1-2; a possible D gene is TRBD1 (6 bases). Germline lookup yields CDR1 MNHEY and CDR2 SVGAGI. V dropped 5 bases and J dropped 4 bases, with 11 bases sitting between them. This CDR3 contains 13 residues. This CDR3 is CASSTRDIYGYTF. In DNA form, the CDR3 reads TGTGCCAGCAGTACCCGGGACATCTATGGCTACACCTTC.

This clone has only a few counts. The rearrangement links TRBV6-1 to TRBJ1-3; 8 positions match TRBD1. Germline assignment: CDR1 MNHNS and CDR2 SASEGT. V gave up 7 bases and J gave up 2 bases; unmatched junction bases: 7. This CDR3 spans 15 amino acids. In DNA, the CDR3 is TGTGCCAGCACCAGACAGGGGAGTACTGGAAACACCATATATTTT. Its translation: CASTRQGSTGNTIYF.

The V gene is TRBV7-3, the J gene TRBJ2-2; maybe TRBD1 (5 bases). CDR1 SGHTA and CDR2 FQGTGA come from the germline V gene. V lost 6 bases, J lost 4 bases, and 9 bases lay in between. The CDR3 loop spans 13 amino acids. The CDR3 DNA sequence: TGTGCCAGCAGACTCGACAGCACCGGGGAGCTGTTTTTT. Protein: CASRLDSTGELFF.

V and J are TRBV19 and TRBJ2-7; D call uncertain. V was cut by 1 base and J by 2 bases, with 9 bases left in between. The germline CDR1 and CDR2 sequences are LNHDA and SQIVND (reference sequence). This CDR3 region has 14 residues. CDR3 sequence (DNA): TGTGCCAGTAGTATAGGCGTGTCGGCCTACGAGCAGTACTTC. Translated, it gives CASSIGVSAYEQYF.

The table lists this clone with a few counts. The rearrangement links TRBV2 to TRBJ2-5; 9 bases align to TRBD2. Germline values: CDR1 SNHLY, CDR2 FYNNEI. J was trimmed by 3 bases and V by 4 bases; bases with no gene match: 3. The CDR3 loop spans 14 amino acids. This CDR3 is CASSGRLAEETQYF. As DNA, the CDR3 is TGTGCCAGCAGTGGACGACTAGCGGAAGAGACCCAGTACTTC.

This rearrangement joins TRBV7-8 to TRBJ2-7; perhaps TRBD2 as D (6 bases). Trimming left V 4 bases short and J 0 bases short, with 10 bases between. This CDR3 contains 14 residues. The germline CDR1 and CDR2 sequences are SGHVS and FQNEAQ. The CDR3 coding sequence is TGTGCCAGCAGCTCAGGAGGGAGCTCCTACGAGCAGTACTTC. Translated: CASSSGGSSYEQYF.

This clone was seen just once. This sequence joins TRBV5-1 and TRBJ2-1; weak D call: TRBD1 (6 bases). The CDR3 consists of 15 residues. V dropped 0 bases and J dropped 6 bases, with 13 bases sitting between them. Germline V gives CDR1 SGHRS, CDR2 YFSETQ. DNA for the CDR3: TGCGCCAGCAGCTTGGTACAGGGTTCTCTCAATGAGCAGTTCTTC. Its translation is CASSLVQGSLNEQFF.

This rearrangement joins TRBV29-1 to TRBJ2-2; a weak D match, TRBD1 (7 bases). Germline CDR1 and CDR2: SQVTM and ANQGSEA. Trimming removed 4 bases at V and 0 bases at J, with 9 bases between. The CDR3 extends over 14 amino acids. CDR3 residues: CSVGRGANTGELFF. CDR3 nucleotides: TGCAGCGTTGGCAGGGGGGCGAACACCGGGGAGCTGTTTTTT.

Remarks on this clone: Relative to the germline gene, one junction end is altered; a read error may explain this. This chain links TRBV14 with TRBJ2-1, with D possibly TRBD2 on 5 matching bases. Germline V lookup: CDR1 SGHDN, CDR2 FVKESK. The CDR3 sequence is 16 residues long. CDR3: CASSLLDRKLYDEQFF. CDR3 DNA: TGTGCCAGCAGCCTACTAGATCGAAAACTCTACGATGAGCAGTTCTTC.

This clone turned up a few times. The chain combines TRBV7-9 with TRBJ2-3, with D perhaps matching TRBD1 (6 bases). Germline V lookup: CDR1 SEHNR, CDR2 FQNEAQ (reference sequence). V lost 8 bases to trimming and J lost 7 bases, with 13 bases between them. The CDR3 runs 12 residues. The CDR3 sequence is CASRQGGNTQYF. CDR3 bases: TGTGCCAGCCGACAAGGGGGAAATACGCAGTATTTT.

The genes are TRBV11-2 and TRBJ2-3; 10 bases align to TRBD2. V trimming: 5 bases; J trimming: 5 bases; junction bases outside the gene matches: 10. Looked up from germline, CDR1 is SGHAT and CDR2 is FQNNGV. The CDR3 loop spans 16 amino acids. CDR3 nucleotides: TGTGCCAGCAGCCGAGGGATAGCGGGAGGAGGAGATACGCAGTATTTT. This gives the protein CASSRGIAGGGDTQYF.

The CDR3 DNA sequence: TGTGCCAGCAGGGGGACAGAGGTTTATGGCTACACCTTC. It translates to CASRGTEVYGYTF. This chain uses TRBV2 with TRBJ1-2; 7 bases map to TRBD1. The CDR3 covers 13 residues. Germline CDR1 is SNHLY and CDR2 is FYNNEI. The V gene end was trimmed by 6 bases and the J gene end by 5 bases; junction bases not matched to a gene: 6.

The chain employs TRBV30 and TRBJ2-2, with D possibly being TRBD2 (6 bases). Trimming left V 0 bases short and J 6 bases short, with 14 bases between. The CDR3 runs 15 residues. From germline, CDR1 is GTSNPN and CDR2 SVGIG (reference sequence). The CDR3 loop is CAWSVMGGEAGELFF. In DNA form, the CDR3 reads TGTGCCTGGAGTGTAATGGGAGGCGAGGCCGGGGAGCTGTTTTTT.

V is TRBV28 and J is TRBJ2-7; possible D gene TRBD2, 6 bases. V was pared by 6 bases and J by 0 bases, with 15 bases between. This CDR3 comprises 15 residues. From germline, CDR1 is MDHEN and CDR2 SYDVKM. The CDR3 sequence is CASSDLALSSYEQYF. The DNA for the CDR3 is TGTGCCAGCAGCGATCTAGCGTTGAGCTCCTACGAGCAGTACTTC.